Listed here are 17 T cell receptor beta chains from one sample, sequenced in a study of T-cell reconstitution after alpha-beta-depleted transplantation in children. The library targeted TCRbeta and was prepared with unique molecular identifiers. TCRdb used MiXCR to reprocess the PCR reads, holding one entry per CDR3 protein. This table has approximately 220,000 distinct CDR3 sequences, roughly a sixth appearing once. The input for sequencing was PBMCs, mostly from graft donor cells, taken 360 days after TCRalphabeta/CD19-depleted stem cell transplant. Receptors were obtained from a male patient under 10 years old who had a stem cell transplant for acute lymphoblastic leukemia, so the T cells may come from the graft donor.

The chain uses TRBV7-9 and TRBJ1-6; 8 nucleotides match TRBD1. The CDR3 runs to 16 residues. Germline CDR1 and CDR2: SEHNR and FQNEAQ (reference sequence). V trimming: 0 bases; J trimming: 9 bases; junction bases outside the gene matches: 7. CDR3 sequence reads: CASSLARGTGTSPLHF. The CDR3 nucleotides are TGTGCCAGCAGCTTAGCCCGGGGGACAGGAACTTCACCCCTCCACTTT. The full variable domain, rest sourced from reference TRBV7-9 and TRBJ1-6, is DTGVSQNPRHKITKRGQNVTFRCDPISEHNRLYWYRQTLGQGPEFLTYFQNEAQLEKSRLLSDRFSAERPKGSFSTLEIQRTEQGDSAMYLCASSLARGTGTSPLHFGNGTRLTVT.

The chain carries TRBV5-1 and TRBJ2-1; D unclear. The V gene lost 0 bases and the J gene lost 9 bases, with 7 bases spanning the gap. Germline-derived CDR1 and CDR2 are SGHRS and YFSETQ. The CDR3 is made up of 12 amino acids. The CDR3 sequence: CASSLEHSEQFF. In nucleotides, the CDR3 is TGCGCCAGCAGCTTGGAGCACAGTGAGCAGTTCTTC.

This clonotype appeared a few times. The genes are TRBV9 and TRBJ2-1, with a possible D match to TRBD2 (5 bases). V gave up 0 bases and J gave up 7 bases, with 14 bases separating them. The germline V gene encodes CDR1 SGDLS and CDR2 YYNGEE. The CDR3 consists of 15 residues. Here the CDR3 DNA reads TGTGCCAGCAGCGTAGGGGCGGGCCTAAGGAATGAGCAGTTCTTC. It is translated as CASSVGAGLRNEQFF.

This clonotype was observed at least ten times. The chain joins TRBV27 to TRBJ2-5; tentatively, D is TRBD1 (6 bases). Germline lookup yields CDR1 MNHEY and CDR2 SMNVEV (reference sequence). This CDR3 spans 14 amino acids. V lost 5 bases, J lost 0 bases, and 10 bases lay in between. The CDR3 reads CASSPRDNQETQYF. The CDR3 DNA sequence: TGTGCCAGCAGTCCAAGGGACAACCAAGAGACCCAGTACTTC.

This clonotype was seen only a few times. The chain is built from TRBV3-1 and TRBJ2-1, with 7 bases lining up with TRBD1. CDR3 length equals 14 residues. Germline lookup yields CDR1 LGHDT and CDR2 YNNKEL (reference sequence). V was clipped by 3 bases and J by 6 bases; unmatched bases: 5. In DNA form, the CDR3 reads TGTGCCAGCAGCCAGACGACAGGGAGCAATGAGCAGTTCTTC. Residues: CASSQTTGSNEQFF.

The genes are TRBV7-2 and TRBJ2-5; the D is unclear. V was shortened by 3 bases and J by 2 bases, with 13 bases between the two germline ends. The CDR3 contains 15 residues. Germline V gene sequence: CDR1 SGHTA, CDR2 FQGNSA. CDR3 in amino acids: CASSLAHTGQETQYF. The CDR3 nucleotides are TGTGCCAGCAGCTTGGCTCACACCGGGCAAGAGACCCAGTACTTC.

This clonotype was seen ten or more times. This sequence joins TRBV2 and TRBJ1-1, with a weak D call TRBD1 (5 bases). The CDR3 consists of 11 residues. The germline CDR1 and CDR2 sequences are SNHLY and FYNNEI. V gave up 3 bases and J gave up 11 bases, with 10 bases separating them. CDR3 DNA sequence: TGTGCCAGCAGTGATTGGGGGAAGGCTTTCTTT. Residues: CASSDWGKAFF.

This chain joins TRBV28 and TRBJ1-1; tentatively, D is TRBD1 (6 bases). V was shortened by 6 bases and J by 4 bases, with 15 bases between the two germline ends. The CDR3 covers 14 residues. Germline lookup yields CDR1 MDHEN and CDR2 SYDVKM. The CDR3 region is CASRRGGPGTEAFF. Written as DNA, the CDR3 is TGTGCCAGCAGACGGGGGGGGCCGGGCACTGAAGCTTTCTTT.

This clonotype was counted only a few times. This rearrangement joins TRBV12-3 or TRBV12-4 to TRBJ2-1; D is unclear. The CDR3 is 15 amino acids. V was pared by 2 bases and J by 0 bases, with 8 bases between. CDR3 bases: TGTGCCAGCAGTTTATTGCAGAGCTCCTACAATGAGCAGTTCTTC. Residues: CASSLLQSSYNEQFF.

The V call is TRBV12-3 or TRBV12-4, the J call TRBJ2-3; 11 bases map to TRBD2. V gave up 5 bases and J gave up 2 bases; unmatched junction bases: 6. The length of the CDR3 is 16 residues. This CDR3 reads CASSPPSGGPTDTQYF. CDR3 nucleotides: TGTGCCAGCAGTCCCCCTAGCGGGGGGCCCACAGATACGCAGTATTTT.

This clonotype was observed at least ten times. V gene TRBV27 combines with J gene TRBJ1-2, with D possibly TRBD1 on 5 matching bases. The ends were cut back, 7 bases at V and 4 bases at J, with 13 bases in the middle. The CDR3 is 13 amino acids. The V gene's germline CDR1 is MNHEY and CDR2 SMNVEV (reference sequence). The CDR3 spells CASTRDGSYGYTF. CDR3 DNA: TGTGCCAGCACCCGGGACGGATCCTATGGCTACACCTTC.

The chain links TRBV7-6 to TRBJ2-5; possibly TRBD2 for D (6 bases). The V end was cut by 4 bases, the J end by 1 base, with 13 bases between. CDR3 length equals 15 residues. CDR1 and CDR2 (germline): SGHVS, FNYEAQ. As DNA, the CDR3 is TGTGCCAGCAGCTCTAATAGCGGTACCCAAGAGACCCAGTACTTC. Protein sequence: CASSSNSGTQETQYF. Complete variable domain (other parts from reference TRBV7-6 and TRBJ2-5): GAGVSQSPRYKVTKRGQDVALRCDPISGHVSLYWYRQALGQGPEFLTYFNYEAQQDKSGLPNDRFSAERPEGSISTLTIQRTEQRDSAMYRCASSSNSGTQETQYFGPGTRLLVL.

The genes are TRBV27 and TRBJ2-1, with TRBD2 matching 16 bases. The V and J ends lost 4 bases and 3 bases, in that order; junction bases with no gene match: 3. From germline, CDR1 is MNHEY and CDR2 SMNVEV (reference sequence). CDR3 length: 17 residues. The CDR3 reads CASSWGLAGGFYNEQFF. The CDR3, as DNA: TGTGCCAGCAGTTGGGGACTAGCGGGGGGGTTCTACAATGAGCAGTTCTTC.

The J gene is TRBJ1-3, the V gene TRBV27; unclear D gene. The CDR3 is 16 residues long. V lost 5 bases to trimming and J lost 0 bases, with 14 bases between them. Germline CDR1 MNHEY, CDR2 SMNVEV (reference sequence). DNA for the CDR3: TGTGCCAGCAGTCCCCAATCCGACACCTCTGGAAACACCATATATTTT. Translated: CASSPQSDTSGNTIYF.

This clonotype was seen repeatedly, ten times or more. The genes are TRBV20-1 and TRBJ2-5, with 8 bases lining up with TRBD2. Unmatched junction bases numbered 12, after V lost 6 bases and J lost 3 bases. The CDR3 is made up of 15 amino acids. Germline CDR1 DFQATT, CDR2 SNEGSKA (reference sequence). The CDR3 DNA is TGCAGTGCCGCCGTGGATAGCGGGACGAAAGAGACCCAGTACTTC. Residues: CSAAVDSGTKETQYF.

V and J are TRBV6-1 and TRBJ2-6, with 8 bases fitting TRBD1. V shed 6 bases, J shed 0 bases, and the junction held 7 bases outside the gene matches. This CDR3 contains 17 residues. The germline gives CDR1 MNHNS, CDR2 SASEGT. CDR3 amino acids: CASSPTGGISGANVLTF. In nucleotides, the CDR3 is TGTGCCAGCAGCCCTACAGGGGGAATCTCTGGGGCCAACGTCCTGACTTTC.

The chain combines TRBV10-3 with TRBJ2-3; the D is unclear. Germline CDR1 is ENHRY and CDR2 is SYGVKD. This CDR3 is 14 amino acids long. V dropped 7 bases and J dropped 0 bases, with 11 bases sitting between them. The CDR3 nucleotides are TGTGCCATCAAAGTACAGCTAAGCACAGATACGCAGTATTTT. Translation gives CAIKVQLSTDTQYF.